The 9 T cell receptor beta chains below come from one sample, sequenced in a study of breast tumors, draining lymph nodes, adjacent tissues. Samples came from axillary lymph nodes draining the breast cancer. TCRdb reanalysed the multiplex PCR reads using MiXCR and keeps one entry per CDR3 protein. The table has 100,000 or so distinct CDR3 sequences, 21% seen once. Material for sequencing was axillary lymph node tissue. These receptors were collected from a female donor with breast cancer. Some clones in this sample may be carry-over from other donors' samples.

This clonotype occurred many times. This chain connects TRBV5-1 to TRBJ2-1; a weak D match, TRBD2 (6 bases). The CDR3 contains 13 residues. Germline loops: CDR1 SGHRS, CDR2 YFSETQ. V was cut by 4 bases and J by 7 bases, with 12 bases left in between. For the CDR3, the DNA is TGCGCCAGCAGCGGAGGGGTCGGGAATGAGCAGTTCTTC. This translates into CASSGGVGNEQFF. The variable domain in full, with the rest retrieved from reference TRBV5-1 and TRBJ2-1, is KAGVTQTPRYLIKTRGQQVTLSCSPISGHRSVSWYQQTPGQGLQFLFEYFSETQRNKGNFPGRFSGRQFSNSRSEMNVSTLELGDSALYLCASSGGVGNEQFFGPGTRLTVL.

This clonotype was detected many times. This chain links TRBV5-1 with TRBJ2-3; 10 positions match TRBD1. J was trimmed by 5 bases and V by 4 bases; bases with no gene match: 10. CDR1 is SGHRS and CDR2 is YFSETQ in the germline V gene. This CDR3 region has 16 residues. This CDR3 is CASSPRDRGGIDTQYF. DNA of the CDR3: TGCGCCAGCAGCCCCCGGGACAGGGGTGGTATAGATACGCAGTATTTT.

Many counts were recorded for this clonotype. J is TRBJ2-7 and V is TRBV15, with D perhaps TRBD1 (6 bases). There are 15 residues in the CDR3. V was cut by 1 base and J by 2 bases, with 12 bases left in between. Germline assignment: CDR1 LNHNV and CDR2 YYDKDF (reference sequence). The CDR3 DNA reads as TGTGCCACCAGCAGAGGTGGACAGCTAGCCTACGAGCAGTACTTC. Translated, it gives CATSRGGQLAYEQYF.

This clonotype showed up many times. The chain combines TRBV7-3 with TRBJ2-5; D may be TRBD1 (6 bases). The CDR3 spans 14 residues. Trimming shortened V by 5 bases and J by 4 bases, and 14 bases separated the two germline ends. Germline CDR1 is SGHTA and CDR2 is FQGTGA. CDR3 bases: TGTGCCAGCAGCCCTACAGGGTCGGGAGAGACCCAGTACTTC. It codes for CASSPTGSGETQYF.

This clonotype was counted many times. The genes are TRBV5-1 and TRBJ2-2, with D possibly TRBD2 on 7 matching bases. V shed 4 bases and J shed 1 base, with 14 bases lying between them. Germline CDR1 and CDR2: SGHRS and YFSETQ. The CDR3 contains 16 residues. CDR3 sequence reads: CASSPRGAENTGELFF. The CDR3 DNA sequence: TGCGCCAGCAGCCCCCGGGGGGCAGAGAACACCGGGGAGCTGTTTTTT.

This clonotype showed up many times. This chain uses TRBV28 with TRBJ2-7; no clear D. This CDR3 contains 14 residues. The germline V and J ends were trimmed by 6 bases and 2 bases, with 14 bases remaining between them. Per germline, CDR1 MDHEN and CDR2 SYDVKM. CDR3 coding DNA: TGTGCCAGCAGACCACAGCAAAGAACCTACGAGCAGTACTTC. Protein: CASRPQQRTYEQYF. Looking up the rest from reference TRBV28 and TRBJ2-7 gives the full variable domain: DVKVTQSSRYLVKRTGEKVFLECVQDMDHENMFWYRQDPGLGLRLIYFSYDVKMKEKGDIPEGYSVSREKKERFSLILESASTNQTSMYLCASRPQQRTYEQYFGPGTRLTVT.

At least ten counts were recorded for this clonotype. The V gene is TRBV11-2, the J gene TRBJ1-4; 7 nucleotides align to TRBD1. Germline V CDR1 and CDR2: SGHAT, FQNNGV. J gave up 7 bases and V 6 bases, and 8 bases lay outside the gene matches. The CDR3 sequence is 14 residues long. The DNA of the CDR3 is TGTGCCAGCAGGAACCCGGGACAGTCTGAAAAACTGTTTTTT. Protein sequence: CASRNPGQSEKLFF.

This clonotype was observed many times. CDR3 amino acids: CASIGTDTQYF. The DNA of the CDR3 is TGTGCCAGCATAGGCACAGATACGCAGTATTTT. The rearrangement joins TRBV2 to TRBJ2-3; D ambiguous. CDR3 size: 11 residues. Germline CDR1 reads SNHLY; CDR2 reads FYNNEI. The V end lost 7 bases, the J end lost 1 base, and 3 bases lay between the germline ends.

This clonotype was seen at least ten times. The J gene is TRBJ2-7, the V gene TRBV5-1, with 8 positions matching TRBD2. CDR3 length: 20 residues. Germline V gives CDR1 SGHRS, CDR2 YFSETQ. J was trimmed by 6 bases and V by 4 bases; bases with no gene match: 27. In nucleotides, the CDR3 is TGCGCCAGCAGCCCTCGCCTGGCAGATTTTACTCATGCGGGAGGTTTCGAGCAGTACTTC. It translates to CASSPRLADFTHAGGFEQYF.